These T cell receptor beta chains were read from a single sample in a study of cytomegalovirus exposure and HLA in healthy donors. The method was immunoSEQ multiplex PCR; TCRdb's version includes in-frame clones alone and lacks a portion of them. The sample gives over 150,000 clones, 70% to 80% of which show up once; roughly 3.7% is in the top ten. Sequencing was done on a sample of PBMCs. The source is a man under 40 in good health and CMV-seropositive. CDR3s include the opening cysteine and the closing phenylalanine or tryptophan. Each record gives: D gene, V gene, clone size, J gene, CDR3 DNA, CDR3 protein. D genes are given only for firm matches. Only part of the rows carry a size: once, few, many, or a class if the clone is expanded.

D gene: TRBD1; V gene: TRBV5-1; clone size: .; J gene: TRBJ1-6; CDR3 DNA: TGCGCCAGCAGCCCCTGGACAGGGCTAGATTCACCCCTCCACTTT; CDR3 protein: CASSPWTGLDSPLHF
D gene: .; V gene: TRBV7-2; clone size: .; J gene: TRBJ2-7; CDR3 DNA: TGTGCCAGCAGCTCGAGGACTTTTGACGAGCAGTACTTC; CDR3 protein: CASSSRTFDEQYF
D gene: TRBD1; V gene: TRBV2; clone size: few; J gene: TRBJ1-5; CDR3 DNA: TGTGCCAGTTTGGGGACAGGGGATCAGCCCCAGCATTTT; CDR3 protein: CASLGTGDQPQHF
D gene: TRBD1; V gene: TRBV6-5; clone size: .; J gene: TRBJ1-1; CDR3 DNA: TGTGCCAGCAGTCAGACAGGGAGGAACACTGAAGCTTTCTTT; CDR3 protein: CASSQTGRNTEAFF
D gene: .; V gene: TRBV5-1; clone size: .; J gene: TRBJ2-1; CDR3 DNA: TGCGCCAGCAGCTTGCTATACAATGAGCAGTTCTTC; CDR3 protein: CASSLLYNEQFF
D gene: TRBD2; V gene: TRBV7-6; clone size: once; J gene: TRBJ2-1; CDR3 DNA: TGTGCCAGCAGCTTTTCCGGGGGGAATGAGCAGTTCTTC; CDR3 protein: CASSFSGGNEQFF
D gene: TRBD1; V gene: TRBV18; clone size: .; J gene: TRBJ2-7; CDR3 DNA: TGTGCCAGCTCACCATACAGGGGTGGAACCTACGAGCAGTACTTC; CDR3 protein: CASSPYRGGTYEQYF
D gene: TRBD1; V gene: TRBV11-3; clone size: .; J gene: TRBJ1-1; CDR3 DNA: TGTGCCAGCAGCTCGACAGGGGCCCCCTTGAACACTGAAGCTTTCTTT; CDR3 protein: CASSSTGAPLNTEAFF
D gene: .; V gene: TRBV2; clone size: .; J gene: TRBJ1-5; CDR3 DNA: TGTGCCAGCACATCCGGGAGCAATCAGCCCCAGCATTTT; CDR3 protein: CASTSGSNQPQHF
D gene: .; V gene: TRBV19; clone size: once; J gene: TRBJ2-7; CDR3 DNA: TGTGCCAGTAGTATTGTCGTGGAGGCCCCCCAGGTGTACTTC; CDR3 protein: CASSIVVEAPQVYF
D gene: TRBD1; V gene: TRBV19; clone size: .; J gene: TRBJ2-5; CDR3 DNA: TGTGCCAGTAGTACCAGACAGGGACAAGAGACCCAGTACTTC; CDR3 protein: CASSTRQGQETQYF
D gene: TRBD2; V gene: TRBV5-4; clone size: .; J gene: TRBJ2-7; CDR3 DNA: TGTGCCAGCAGCTTGCGTAGCGGGGGAGAGGGGAATGGGCAGTACTTC; CDR3 protein: CASSLRSGGEGNGQYF
D gene: .; V gene: TRBV18; clone size: .; J gene: TRBJ2-5; CDR3 DNA: TGTGCCAGCTCACCACCGCTGGGGGGGCCTCGAGAGACCCAGTACTTC; CDR3 protein: CASSPPLGGPRETQYF
D gene: .; V gene: TRBV19; clone size: .; J gene: TRBJ1-5; CDR3 DNA: TGTGCCAGTAGTAGCTATTATAGCAATCAGCCCCAGCATTTT; CDR3 protein: CASSSYYSNQPQHF
D gene: .; V gene: TRBV4-1; clone size: .; J gene: TRBJ2-3; CDR3 DNA: TGCGCCAGCAGCCAACGAGCCCCCACAGATACGCAGTATTTT; CDR3 protein: CASSQRAPTDTQYF
D gene: TRBD2; V gene: TRBV2; clone size: .; J gene: TRBJ2-1; CDR3 DNA: TGTGCCAGCAGTGTTGATAGCGGGGGGTACCTCCCTGAGCAGTTCTTC; CDR3 protein: CASSVDSGGYLPEQFF
D gene: TRBD1; V gene: TRBV6-5; clone size: .; J gene: TRBJ2-1; CDR3 DNA: TGTGCCAGCAGTTACAGGGACAGGGGCCATGAGCAGTTCTTC; CDR3 protein: CASSYRDRGHEQFF
D gene: TRBD1; V gene: TRBV9; clone size: .; J gene: TRBJ2-1; CDR3 DNA: TGTGCCAGCAGCCCGGACAGGGGGCAGTACGATGAGCAGTTCTTC; CDR3 protein: CASSPDRGQYDEQFF